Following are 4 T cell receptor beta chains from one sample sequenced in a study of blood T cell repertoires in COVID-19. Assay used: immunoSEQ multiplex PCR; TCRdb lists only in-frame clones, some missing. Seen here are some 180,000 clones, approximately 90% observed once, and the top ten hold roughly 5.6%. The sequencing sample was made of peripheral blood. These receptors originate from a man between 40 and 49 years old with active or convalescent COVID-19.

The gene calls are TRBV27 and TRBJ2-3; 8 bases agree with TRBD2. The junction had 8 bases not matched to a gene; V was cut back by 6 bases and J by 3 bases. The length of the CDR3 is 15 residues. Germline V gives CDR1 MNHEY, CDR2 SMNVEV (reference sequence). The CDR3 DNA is TGTGCCAGCAGGAGAAGCGGGGGAAGGACAGATACGCAGTATTTT. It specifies CASRRSGGRTDTQYF.

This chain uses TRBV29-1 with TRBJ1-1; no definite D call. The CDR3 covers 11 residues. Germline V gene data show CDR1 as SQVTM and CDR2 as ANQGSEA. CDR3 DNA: TGCACCCTCTCACGGGGTGCTGAAGCTTTCTTT. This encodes CTLSRGAEAFF.

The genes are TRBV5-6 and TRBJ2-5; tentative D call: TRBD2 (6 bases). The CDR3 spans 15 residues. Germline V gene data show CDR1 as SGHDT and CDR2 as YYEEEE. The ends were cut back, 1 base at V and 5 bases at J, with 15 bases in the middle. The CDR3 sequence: CASSLRRGFQETQYF. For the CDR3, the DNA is TGTGCCAGCAGCTTGCGGAGGGGTTTCCAGGAGACCCAGTACTTC.

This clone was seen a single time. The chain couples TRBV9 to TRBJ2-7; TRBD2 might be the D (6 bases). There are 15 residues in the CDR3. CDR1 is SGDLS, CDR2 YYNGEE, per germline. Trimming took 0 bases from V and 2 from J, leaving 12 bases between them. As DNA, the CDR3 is TGTGCCAGCAGCGTAGTTCCTAGCGTTCCCTACGAGCAGTACTTC. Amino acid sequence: CASSVVPSVPYEQYF. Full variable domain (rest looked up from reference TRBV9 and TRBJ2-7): DSGVTQTPKHLITATGQRVTLRCSPRSGDLSVYWYQQSLDQGLQFLIQYYNGEERAKGNILERFSAQQFPDLHSELNLSSLELGDSALYFCASSVVPSVPYEQYFGPGTRLTVT.